This T cell receptor beta chain was observed in a study of Ad26.COV2.S vaccination and SARS-CoV-2 variants. Germline CDR1 and CDR2: SGHRS and YFSETQ. Trimming took 6 bases from V and 0 from J, leaving 11 bases between them. The CDR3 spans 14 residues. Method: immunoSEQ multiplex PCR; TCRdb's copy keeps in-frame clones and lacks some. The sample contains approximately 140,000 clones, roughly 90% of which appear only once. A note on this clone: What it recognizes is unknown.

The study's findings and limits: Across vaccine and placebo recipients, the breadth of non-spike TCRs was similar. Vaccinated individuals (as opposed to placebo recipients) had higher spike-specific TCR breadth. Measurements of TCR breadth and depth may have given underestimates of the total T cell responses.

Source: peripheral blood, taken after recovery from COVID-19. This TCR was sampled from a human donor who had recovered from COVID-19. This chain links TRBV5-1 with TRBJ2-3, with a weak D call TRBD1 (5 bases). The CDR3, as DNA: TGCGCCAGCACCAGGGCAGGTAGCACAGATACGCAGTATTTT. It translates to CASTRAGSTDTQYF.